This paragraph reports one TCR beta chain. The antigen remains unidentified. Trimming took 4 bases from V and 3 from J, leaving 6 bases between them. Germline V gene lookup returns CDR1 SQVTM and CDR2 ANQGSEA. This CDR3 comprises 11 residues. This specimen comes from a study of T cells after yellow fever vaccination. Study at large: Some fractions had low cell numbers, and these were prepared with SMART-Seq v4 Ultra Low Input. Overall study findings and caveats: Peaking on day 5 versus 15, the secondary response was faster but weaker.

TCRdb reprocessed the 5' RACE reads via MiXCR and lists one record per CDR3 protein. The data contain around 200,000 distinct CDR3 sequences, roughly 9.6% of them singletons. The chain carries TRBV29-1 and TRBJ1-2, with D perhaps matching TRBD1 (6 bases). The sample in question was CD8+ T cells sorted from PBMCs, obtained 15 days after the yellow fever booster vaccination. The TCR was taken from a man aged 18 to 29 who received the YFV17D yellow fever vaccine. CDR3 loop: CSVGQDYGYTF. CDR3 nucleotide sequence: TGCAGCGTTGGACAGGACTATGGCTACACCTTC.